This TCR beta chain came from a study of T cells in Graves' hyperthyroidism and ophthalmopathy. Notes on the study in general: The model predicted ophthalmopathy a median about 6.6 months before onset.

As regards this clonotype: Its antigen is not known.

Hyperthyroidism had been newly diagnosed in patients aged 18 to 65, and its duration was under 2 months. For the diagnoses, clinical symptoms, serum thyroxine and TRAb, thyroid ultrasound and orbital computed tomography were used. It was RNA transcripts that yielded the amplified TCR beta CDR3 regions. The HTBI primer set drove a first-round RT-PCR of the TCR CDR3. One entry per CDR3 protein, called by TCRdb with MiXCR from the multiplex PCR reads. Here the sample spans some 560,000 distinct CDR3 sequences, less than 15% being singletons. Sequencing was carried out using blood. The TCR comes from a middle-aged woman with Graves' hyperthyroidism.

The CDR3 loop is CASSSGTGVEQYF. CDR3 in DNA: TGCGCCAGCAGCTCTGGGACAGGGGTCGAGCAGTACTTC. The chain joins TRBV5-1 to TRBJ2-7; TRBD1 matches at 10 bases. V lost 3 bases, J lost 6 bases, and 3 bases stayed unmatched. This CDR3 has 13 residues. Germline-derived CDR1 and CDR2 are SGHRS and YFSETQ. The whole variable domain, filled in from reference TRBV5-1 and TRBJ2-7, reads KAGVTQTPRYLIKTRGQQVTLSCSPISGHRSVSWYQQTPGQGLQFLFEYFSETQRNKGNFPGRFSGRQFSNSRSEMNVSTLELGDSALYLCASSSGTGVEQYFGPGTRLTVT.